This T cell receptor beta chain was identified during a study of CD8 T cells in Susac syndrome. Random hexamers served to reverse transcribe roughly 0.45 to 1 ug RNA. MiXCR, applied by TCRdb to the immunoSEQ multiplex PCR reads, yields one record per CDR3 protein. The sample has approximately 220,000 distinct CDR3 sequences, over 90% seen once. Germline-derived CDR1 and CDR2 are MNHNS and SASEGT. V gave up 4 bases and J gave up 12 bases, with 12 bases separating them. The CDR3 is 12 residues long. This sequence originates from a human donor with multiple sclerosis. This chain joins TRBV6-1 and TRBJ2-2; either TRBD1 or TRBD2 may supply D (5 bases each). Sequencing input: CD4+ T cells from PBMCs. The CDR3 nucleotides read TGTGCCAGCAGTGCTCCTGGGGGAAAGCTGTTTTTT. Translated: CASSAPGGKLFF.